A single sample is the source of the 24 T cell receptor beta chains below, sequenced in a study of cytotoxic CD8 clonotypes in ibrutinib-treated CLL. Clones were read by immunoSEQ multiplex PCR, and TCRdb kept only the in-frame ones, dropping some. The table lists more than 200,000 clones, about three quarters of them singletons. This specimen was PBMCs, taken after 12 months of ibrutinib treatment. These receptors originate from a human donor with chronic lymphocytic leukemia.

The chain recombines TRBV28 with TRBJ1-5; D not certain. Germline V CDR1 and CDR2: MDHEN, SYDVKM. This CDR3 is built from 16 residues. The V and J ends lost 6 bases and 4 bases respectively, with 19 bases between them. CDR3 residues: CASRLHAAPRNQPQHF. The CDR3, as DNA: TGTGCCAGCAGACTCCATGCAGCCCCACGGAATCAGCCCCAGCATTTT.

The sample holds one count of this clone. This sequence joins TRBV9 and TRBJ2-7; no reliable D call. The CDR3 sequence is 19 residues long. V was cut by 0 bases and J by 0 bases, with 22 bases left in between. Germline CDR1 SGDLS, CDR2 YYNGEE. CDR3 amino acids: CASSVVRAYAWLSSYEQYF. The CDR3 DNA reads as TGTGCCAGCAGCGTAGTTAGGGCTTACGCTTGGTTGAGCTCCTACGAGCAGTACTTC.

In DNA, the CDR3 is TGTGCCATCAGTGCATCTGGGACAGGGGAGAACACTGAAGCTTTCTTT. It is translated as CAISASGTGENTEAFF. The chain employs TRBV10-3 and TRBJ1-1; 10 bases are a match to TRBD1. V lost 4 bases to trimming and J lost 1 base; unmatched junction nucleotides: 6. Germline CDR1 ENHRY, CDR2 SYGVKD. The CDR3 extends over 16 amino acids.

The genes are TRBV21-1 and TRBJ2-2; the listed D gene, TRBD2, was not tested against the DNA. TRBV21-1 counts as a pseudogene. This CDR3 has 14 residues. The CDR3 protein is CASSRLSVTGELFF. DNA for the CDR3: TGTGCCAGCAGCAGACTTTCTGTTACCGGGGAGCTGTTTTTT.

Only one count was recorded for this clone. The gene calls are TRBV2 and TRBJ1-2; 7 bases agree with TRBD1. The CDR3 sequence is 16 residues long. Per the germline V gene, CDR1 is SNHLY and CDR2 is FYNNEI. V gave up 6 bases and J gave up 2 bases; unmatched junction bases: 12. CDR3 in amino acids: CASRRPTGIGNYGYTF. The CDR3 coding sequence is TGTGCCAGCAGACGACCGACAGGGATCGGAAACTATGGCTACACCTTC.

This clone was recorded only once. The chain has TRBV7-9 and TRBJ1-2; no definite D call. The CDR3 is made up of 14 amino acids. The ends were cut back, 1 base at V and 4 bases at J, with 10 bases in the middle. Per germline, CDR1 SEHNR and CDR2 FQNEAQ (reference sequence). The CDR3 DNA reads TGTGCCAGCAGCTTAGGGGCATCGGGCTATGGCTACACCTTC. Protein product: CASSLGASGYGYTF. The entire variable domain, with the rest obtained from reference TRBV7-9 and TRBJ1-2, is as follows: DTGVSQNPRHKITKRGQNVTFRCDPISEHNRLYWYRQTLGQGPEFLTYFQNEAQLEKSRLLSDRFSAERPKGSFSTLEIQRTEQGDSAMYLCASSLGASGYGYTFGSGTRLTVV.

The J gene is TRBJ2-5, the V gene TRBV6-5, with D unresolved. The CDR3 runs to 11 residues. Germline V gene data show CDR1 as MNHEY and CDR2 as SVGAGI. Trimming took 5 bases from V and 5 from J, leaving 6 bases between them. Written as DNA, the CDR3 is TGTGCCAGCAGTCGAAAGGAGACCCAGTACTTC. As protein: CASSRKETQYF.

V usage is TRBV19 and J usage is TRBJ1-1; tentative D call: TRBD1 (5 bases). V lost 6 bases and J 1 base, leaving 15 bases between the germline ends. Germline V gene data show CDR1 as LNHDA and CDR2 as SQIVND (reference sequence). This CDR3 is built from 15 residues. The CDR3 DNA reads as TGTGCCAGTAGCAGAGGTGACAGTTGGAACACTGAAGCTTTCTTT. It specifies CASSRGDSWNTEAFF.

V usage is TRBV9 and J usage is TRBJ1-3; D is undetermined. Per the germline V gene, CDR1 is SGDLS and CDR2 is YYNGEE. The V end was cut by 7 bases, the J end by 2 bases, with 16 bases between. The CDR3 length is 15 residues. The CDR3 sequence is CASAREGLAGNTIYF. CDR3 nucleotides: TGTGCCAGCGCGAGGGAGGGCTTGGCTGGAAACACCATATATTTT.

The chain links TRBV4-3 to TRBJ1-1, with a possible D match to TRBD1 (6 bases). The CDR3 extends over 15 amino acids. CDR1 is LGHNA and CDR2 is YSLEER in the germline V gene. The V and J ends lost 0 bases and 3 bases respectively, with 11 bases between them. For the CDR3, the DNA is TGCGCCAGCAGCCAAGACAGGGGCGGGGACACTGAAGCTTTCTTT. This sequence encodes CASSQDRGGDTEAFF.

The rearrangement joins TRBV9 to TRBJ2-3; D may be TRBD1 (6 bases). The CDR3 sequence is 14 residues long. Trimming left V 0 bases short and J 3 bases short, with 8 bases between. CDR1 and CDR2 (germline): SGDLS, YYNGEE. CDR3 DNA sequence: TGTGCCAGCAGCGTAGTGGGGGCTACAGATACGCAGTATTTT. Protein: CASSVVGATDTQYF.

This chain joins TRBV6-1 and TRBJ1-4; TRBD1 might be the D (6 bases). In germline, CDR1 is MNHNS, CDR2 SASEGT. The CDR3 is 14 amino acids. V lost 6 bases and J lost 5, with 13 bases in between. Here the CDR3 DNA reads TGTGCCAGCAGAGCTAATCAGGGGAATGAAAAACTGTTTTTT. It codes for CASRANQGNEKLFF.

V gene TRBV6-5 combines with J gene TRBJ2-7; 9 bases are shared with TRBD2. Per germline, CDR1 MNHEY and CDR2 SVGAGI. Trimming cost V 6 bases and J 1 base; bases outside gene matches: 7. CDR3 length: 15 amino acids. The CDR3 nucleotides read TGTGCCAGCAGCCCGACTAGCGGTACTTCCTACGAGCAGTACTTC. This gives the protein CASSPTSGTSYEQYF.

The chain employs TRBV2 and TRBJ2-3; 7 nucleotides match TRBD1. Per the germline V gene, CDR1 is SNHLY and CDR2 is FYNNEI. This CDR3 has 15 residues. The ends lost 6 bases at V and 2 bases at J; junction bases unmatched: 8. CDR3 nucleotide sequence: TGTGCCAGCAGCGATCCGGGACAGATCACAGATACGCAGTATTTT. As protein: CASSDPGQITDTQYF.

The chain uses TRBV7-8 and TRBJ1-2; possible D gene TRBD1, 5 bases. The CDR3 spans 14 residues. Germline assignment: CDR1 SGHVS and CDR2 FQNEAQ. The ends were cut back, 5 bases at V and 0 bases at J, with 10 bases in the middle. The CDR3 loop is CASSQATANYGYTF. CDR3 DNA sequence: TGTGCCAGCAGCCAGGCGACAGCTAACTATGGCTACACCTTC.

The chain has TRBV4-1 and TRBJ1-2; D remains unclear. The CDR3 has 13 amino acids. Germline values: CDR1 MGHRA, CDR2 YSYEKL. Trimming shortened V by 0 bases and J by 6 bases, and 8 bases separated the two germline ends. CDR3 in amino acids: CASSQENWDGYTF. The CDR3 DNA sequence: TGCGCCAGCAGCCAAGAAAATTGGGATGGCTACACCTTC.

This chain connects TRBV29-1 to TRBJ1-2; 8 nucleotides align to TRBD1. This CDR3 contains 15 residues. CDR1 is SQVTM and CDR2 is ANQGSEA in the germline V gene. The junction had 10 bases not matched to a gene; V was cut back by 3 bases and J by 4 bases. The CDR3 DNA is TGCAGCGTTGACGGACAGGGTAGGGGGTCCTATGGCTACACCTTC. This encodes CSVDGQGRGSYGYTF. The whole variable domain, filled in from reference TRBV29-1 and TRBJ1-2, reads SAVISQKPSRDICQRGTSLTIQCQVDSQVTMMFWYRQQPGQSLTLIATANQGSEATYESGFVIDKFPISRPNLTFSTLTVSNMSPEDSSIYLCSVDGQGRGSYGYTFGSGTRLTVV.

This chain's CDR3 is CASRDQTGIGEQYF. Written as DNA, the CDR3 is TGTGCCAGCAGGGATCAGACAGGGATAGGAGAGCAGTACTTC. The rearrangement uses TRBV6-1 and TRBJ2-7; TRBD1 agrees at 7 bases. The germline gives CDR1 MNHNS, CDR2 SASEGT. After removal of 6 bases from V and 7 bases from J, the junction contained 12 bases not matched to a gene. The CDR3 length is 14 residues.

The count of this clone is one. The chain employs TRBV18 and TRBJ2-2, with D possibly TRBD2 on 5 matching bases. This CDR3 has 13 amino acids. Germline CDR1 is KGHSH and CDR2 is LQKENI. V was pared by 4 bases and J by 7 bases, with 10 bases between. This CDR3 is CASSLKLDGELFF. The CDR3 nucleotides are TGTGCCAGCTCACTTAAACTAGACGGGGAGCTGTTTTTT.

The chain carries TRBV30 and TRBJ1-5; D ambiguous. Germline CDR1 reads GTSNPN; CDR2 reads SVGIG (reference sequence). Trimming left V 2 bases short and J 8 bases short, with 13 bases between. The CDR3 loop spans 13 amino acids. This CDR3 is CAWSRSWPEPQHF. As DNA, the CDR3 is TGTGCCTGGAGTCGGAGCTGGCCGGAGCCCCAGCATTTT.

The table lists this clone with a few counts. The chain is built from TRBV7-6 and TRBJ1-5; D uncertain. Germline V gene data show CDR1 as SGHVS and CDR2 as FNYEAQ. V lost 7 bases and J 6 bases, leaving 19 bases between the germline ends. The CDR3 covers 15 residues. The DNA of the CDR3 is TGTGCCAGCACGGACGCAGGCCATCCCAGTCAGCCCCAGCATTTT. Translating gives CASTDAGHPSQPQHF.

The CDR3: CASSLGGYTGELFF. For the CDR3, the DNA is TGTGCCAGCAGCTTAGGGGGGTACACCGGGGAGCTGTTTTTT. The genes are TRBV7-2 and TRBJ2-2; possibly TRBD1 or TRBD2 for D (5 bases each). CDR1 is SGHTA and CDR2 is FQGNSA in the germline V gene. V dropped 1 base and J dropped 3 bases, with 6 bases sitting between them. This CDR3 spans 14 amino acids.

The chain has TRBV7-2 and TRBJ2-7; D is unresolved. Trimming took off 3 bases at V and 4 bases at J, with 7 bases between the two ends. The germline V gene has CDR1 SGHTA and CDR2 FQGNSA. This CDR3 comprises 12 residues. In DNA, the CDR3 is TGTGCCAGCAGCTTCTCCGGTTACGAGCAGTACTTC. It translates to CASSFSGYEQYF.

The rearrangement uses TRBV11-3 and TRBJ2-1; D may correspond to TRBD1 or TRBD2 (5 bases each). This CDR3 contains 15 residues. CDR1 SGHNT and CDR2 YENEEA come from the germline V gene. V was trimmed by 1 base and J by 6 bases, leaving 13 bases between them. In DNA form, the CDR3 reads TGTGCCAGCAGCTTAGCCTCCGGGACCCTCAATGAGCAGTTCTTC. Its protein product is CASSLASGTLNEQFF.